This entry lists 24 T cell receptor beta chains sequenced from one sample in a study of cytomegalovirus exposure and HLA in healthy donors (dated by TCRdb to 2016 to 2017). The library was obtained by the immunoSEQ multiplex PCR assay. For the multiplex PCR, a mixture combining 60 forward primers for TCR Vbeta segments and 13 reverse primers for TCR Jbeta segments was used. In its TCRdb copy, this immuneACCESS table keeps in-frame sequences only and misses some clones. Where compared with another copy, unresolved V genes explain less than half of these, and the others have no known cause. The sample profile shows about 130,000 clones; approximately 84% of them were found once. The ten most abundant clones make up approximately 1.7% of the sample. Material for sequencing was PBMCs. The receptor set was obtained from a woman in her thirties or forties in good health and CMV-seronegative.

This chain joins TRBV19 and TRBJ1-1; unclear D gene. This CDR3 region has 14 residues. The germline V and J ends were trimmed by 5 bases and 1 base, with 11 bases remaining between them. CDR1 and CDR2 (germline): LNHDA, SQIVND (reference sequence). The CDR3 here is CASSPAGPNTEAFF. CDR3 in DNA: TGTGCCAGTAGTCCGGCAGGCCCGAACACTGAAGCTTTCTTT.

A remark on this clone: Other DNA sequences from this sample encode an identical CDR3 as well. The genes are TRBV4-1 and TRBJ2-7; a possible D gene is TRBD1 (5 bases). Germline assignment: CDR1 MGHRA and CDR2 YSYEKL. The CDR3 has 14 amino acids. V was shortened by 1 base and J by 0 bases, with 7 bases between the two germline ends. The CDR3 sequence is CASSQADSSYEQYF. The CDR3 nucleotides are TGCGCCAGCAGCCAAGCTGACAGCTCCTACGAGCAGTACTTC.

The chain uses TRBV6-1 and TRBJ2-3; D unresolved. Trimming pared 2 bases from V and 2 bases from J, leaving 17 bases between. CDR1 is MNHNS and CDR2 is SASEGT in the germline V gene. The CDR3 sequence is 17 residues long. The CDR3 region is CASSELPPGFNTDTQYF. The CDR3 DNA follows: TGTGCCAGCAGTGAACTCCCCCCCGGGTTTAACACAGATACGCAGTATTTT.

The V and J genes are TRBV4-2 and TRBJ1-5; D remains unclear. Trimming removed 4 bases from V and 9 bases from J, with 16 bases in between. Germline CDR1 reads LGHNA; CDR2 reads YNFKEQ. CDR3 length equals 14 residues. CDR3 residues: CASSPDEGPWPQHF. CDR3 nucleotide sequence: TGTGCCAGCAGCCCTGATGAGGGCCCCTGGCCCCAGCATTTT.

The J gene is TRBJ1-2, the V gene TRBV13; 8 nucleotides align to TRBD1. V dropped 1 base and J dropped 4; count of bases not matched to a gene: 14. CDR1 PRHDT and CDR2 FYEKMQ come from the germline V gene (reference sequence). The CDR3 length is 18 residues. CDR3 residues: CASSLVTGGFIGSYGYTF. The CDR3 bases are TGTGCCAGCAGCTTAGTAACAGGGGGTTTCATTGGTAGCTATGGCTACACCTTC.

The chain combines TRBV5-4 with TRBJ1-6; no definite D call. V lost 1 base, J lost 5 bases, and 7 bases lay in between. The CDR3 contains 14 residues. Germline V CDR1 and CDR2: SGHNT, YYREEE (reference sequence). The CDR3 nucleotides are TGTGCCAGCAGCTTGTGGAGGGATAATTCACCCCTCCACTTT. Translated, it gives CASSLWRDNSPLHF.

The chain joins TRBV28 to TRBJ2-7; TRBD2 agrees at 11 bases. Trimming cost V 1 base and J 3 bases; bases outside gene matches: 5. CDR3 size: 16 residues. Germline V CDR1 and CDR2: MDHEN, SYDVKM. CDR3 coding DNA: TGTGCCAGCAGTTTATTTATAGCGGGAGGGATCTACGAGCAGTACTTC. As protein: CASSLFIAGGIYEQYF.

This clone showed up just once. This sequence joins TRBV6-6 and TRBJ1-4, with 7 bases fitting TRBD1. The CDR3 totals 15 residues. V was pared by 2 bases and J by 4 bases, with 4 bases of the junction left unmatched. Germline values: CDR1 MNHNY, CDR2 SVGAGI (reference sequence). The CDR3: CASSYRQGDNEKLFF. The DNA of the CDR3 is TGTGCCAGCAGTTACCGCCAGGGGGATAATGAAAAACTGTTTTTT.

This clone was counted a single time. Here the CDR3 reads CASSLAGALSEQYF. The CDR3, as DNA: TGTGCCAGCAGCTTAGCGGGGGCCTTAAGCGAGCAGTACTTC. The chain combines TRBV7-9 with TRBJ2-7, with D maybe TRBD1 (6 bases). CDR1 is SEHNR, CDR2 FQNEAQ, per germline (reference sequence). The ends were cut back, 0 bases at V and 6 bases at J, with 12 bases in the middle. CDR3 size: 14 residues.

The chain combines TRBV6-5 with TRBJ1-4; tentatively, D is TRBD1 (5 bases). Trimming stripped 4 bases from V and 7 bases from J, with 13 bases between. This CDR3 contains 14 residues. Germline CDR1 and CDR2: MNHEY and SVGAGI. The CDR3 spells CASSSGHLGEKLFF. The DNA of the CDR3 is TGTGCCAGCAGTTCTGGACACTTGGGTGAAAAACTGTTTTTT.

The chain employs TRBV5-1 and TRBJ1-1; 10 positions agree with TRBD1. The CDR3 sequence is 16 residues long. The trim removed 1 base at V and 1 base at J, leaving 4 bases unmatched. Germline CDR1 and CDR2: SGHRS and YFSETQ. The CDR3 loop is CASSLLGQGTNTEAFF. The CDR3 DNA reads as TGCGCCAGCAGCTTGCTGGGACAGGGGACGAACACTGAAGCTTTCTTT.

The chain has TRBV2 and TRBJ2-5, with 7 bases lining up with TRBD2. Germline trimming cut 6 bases from V and 1 base from J; bases unmatched to any gene: 2. This CDR3 is built from 13 residues. Germline assignment: CDR1 SNHLY and CDR2 FYNNEI. This CDR3 is CASSASGQETQYF. The CDR3 nucleotides read TGTGCCAGCAGCGCTAGCGGCCAAGAGACCCAGTACTTC.

This clone was counted between two and nine times. V is TRBV28 and J is TRBJ1-4; D unresolved. CDR3 length: 14 amino acids. V lost 3 bases and J 2 bases, leaving 7 bases between the germline ends. Per germline, CDR1 MDHEN and CDR2 SYDVKM. As DNA, the CDR3 is TGTGCCAGCAGTTTTACCGGGACTAATGAAAAACTGTTTTTT. Amino acids: CASSFTGTNEKLFF.

The chain employs TRBV28 and TRBJ1-1, with D perhaps TRBD1 (6 bases). Trimming stripped 2 bases from V and 1 base from J, with 14 bases between. CDR1 and CDR2 (germline): MDHEN, SYDVKM. This CDR3 comprises 16 residues. DNA for the CDR3: TGTGCCAGCAGTTTAGTTAGCGCAGGGGCGAACACTGAAGCTTTCTTT. Its translation is CASSLVSAGANTEAFF. The full variable domain, in which reference TRBV28 and TRBJ1-1 provide the parts outside the CDR3, is DVKVTQSSRYLVKRTGEKVFLECVQDMDHENMFWYRQDPGLGLRLIYFSYDVKMKEKGDIPEGYSVSREKKERFSLILESASTNQTSMYLCASSLVSAGANTEAFFGQGTRLTVV.

CDR3 loop: CASSPGTGGETQYF. CDR3 DNA sequence: TGTGCCAGCAGTCCCGGGACAGGGGGCGAGACCCAGTACTTC. This sequence joins TRBV28 and TRBJ2-5; 12 bases line up with TRBD1. Unmatched junction bases numbered 3, after V lost 5 bases and J lost 5 bases. Germline lookup yields CDR1 MDHEN and CDR2 SYDVKM. This CDR3 is 14 amino acids long.

V is TRBV7-2 and J is TRBJ1-4, with no clear D. V was clipped by 0 bases and J by 8 bases, with 7 bases between them. The germline V gene encodes CDR1 SGHTA and CDR2 FQGNSA. CDR3 length: 13 amino acids. CDR3 in amino acids: CASSLAGREKLFF. As DNA, the CDR3 is TGTGCCAGCAGCTTAGCGGGGAGAGAAAAACTGTTTTTT.

The CDR3 loop reads CASSYGLAGGNEQFF. CDR3 DNA: TGCGCCAGCAGCTACGGACTAGCGGGGGGGAATGAGCAGTTCTTC. This chain uses TRBV5-1 with TRBJ2-1; TRBD2 matches 15 bases. Trimming took 3 bases from V and 7 from J; bases not matched to a gene: 2. CDR3 length equals 15 residues. CDR1 and CDR2 from the germline V gene are SGHRS and YFSETQ.

V usage is TRBV11-2 and J usage is TRBJ1-5; 11 bases map to TRBD1. The germline gives CDR1 SGHAT, CDR2 FQNNGV. V lost 6 bases to trimming and J lost 6 bases; unmatched junction nucleotides: 7. This CDR3 spans 15 amino acids. The CDR3 region is CASSRGQGASQPQHF. In DNA, the CDR3 is TGTGCCAGCAGTCGTGGACAGGGGGCGAGTCAGCCCCAGCATTTT.

The CDR3 nucleotides read TGTGCCAGCAGTGCTAGCGGGGGTTCCTTAAATGAGCAGTTCTTC. As protein: CASSASGGSLNEQFF. V usage is TRBV2 and J usage is TRBJ2-1, with 10 bases identical to TRBD2. This CDR3 has 15 amino acids. The ends lost 4 bases at V and 7 bases at J; junction bases unmatched: 7. Germline-derived CDR1 and CDR2 are SNHLY and FYNNEI.

Turning to this clone: The germline gene is not matched at one end of the junction; a read error may be the cause. The CDR3 DNA follows: TGTGCCAGTAAGGATCCGGGGATGGGCAAAAACAGTCAGTACTTC. This sequence encodes CASKDPGMGKNSQYF. This rearrangement joins TRBV19 to TRBJ2-4; D is perhaps TRBD2 (5 bases). CDR1 and CDR2 from the germline V gene are LNHDA and SQIVND (reference sequence). This CDR3 has 15 residues.

The sample holds a few counts of this clone. The J gene is TRBJ2-3, the V gene TRBV6-4; 10 positions agree with TRBD2. V was pared by 2 bases and J by 1 base, with 0 bases of the junction left unmatched. This CDR3 region has 15 residues. The germline V gene encodes CDR1 MRHNA and CDR2 SNTAGT. For the CDR3, the DNA is TGTGCCAGCAGTGACGGGACTAGCGGCACAGATACGCAGTATTTT. It encodes CASSDGTSGTDTQYF.

The V and J genes are TRBV14 and TRBJ2-1; 10 bases agree with TRBD2. Germline V CDR1 and CDR2: SGHDN, FVKESK. The J segment lost 13 bases and the V segment lost 1 base, leaving 16 bases of the junction unmatched. This CDR3 spans 17 amino acids. The CDR3 here is CASSQGDLAGVSGGQFF. The CDR3 DNA reads as TGTGCCAGCAGCCAAGGGGATCTAGCGGGGGTAAGTGGCGGACAGTTCTTC.

The rearrangement links TRBV29-1 to TRBJ2-3, with a tentative D call TRBD2 (6 bases). V was shortened by 7 bases and J by 2 bases, with 13 bases between the two germline ends. Per the germline V gene, CDR1 is SQVTM and CDR2 is ANQGSEA. The CDR3 length is 13 residues. The CDR3 DNA follows: TGCAGCGCTGAGCCGGGAGTCACAGATACGCAGTATTTT. The encoded protein is CSAEPGVTDTQYF.

The chain employs TRBV5-1 and TRBJ1-6, with 9 nucleotides matching TRBD1. CDR1 and CDR2 (germline): SGHRS, YFSETQ. This CDR3 spans 15 amino acids. J was trimmed by 10 bases and V by 4 bases; bases with no gene match: 9. CDR3 region: CASSLMGQGGSPLHF. CDR3 nucleotide sequence: TGCGCCAGCAGCCTGATGGGACAGGGAGGATCACCCCTCCACTTT.